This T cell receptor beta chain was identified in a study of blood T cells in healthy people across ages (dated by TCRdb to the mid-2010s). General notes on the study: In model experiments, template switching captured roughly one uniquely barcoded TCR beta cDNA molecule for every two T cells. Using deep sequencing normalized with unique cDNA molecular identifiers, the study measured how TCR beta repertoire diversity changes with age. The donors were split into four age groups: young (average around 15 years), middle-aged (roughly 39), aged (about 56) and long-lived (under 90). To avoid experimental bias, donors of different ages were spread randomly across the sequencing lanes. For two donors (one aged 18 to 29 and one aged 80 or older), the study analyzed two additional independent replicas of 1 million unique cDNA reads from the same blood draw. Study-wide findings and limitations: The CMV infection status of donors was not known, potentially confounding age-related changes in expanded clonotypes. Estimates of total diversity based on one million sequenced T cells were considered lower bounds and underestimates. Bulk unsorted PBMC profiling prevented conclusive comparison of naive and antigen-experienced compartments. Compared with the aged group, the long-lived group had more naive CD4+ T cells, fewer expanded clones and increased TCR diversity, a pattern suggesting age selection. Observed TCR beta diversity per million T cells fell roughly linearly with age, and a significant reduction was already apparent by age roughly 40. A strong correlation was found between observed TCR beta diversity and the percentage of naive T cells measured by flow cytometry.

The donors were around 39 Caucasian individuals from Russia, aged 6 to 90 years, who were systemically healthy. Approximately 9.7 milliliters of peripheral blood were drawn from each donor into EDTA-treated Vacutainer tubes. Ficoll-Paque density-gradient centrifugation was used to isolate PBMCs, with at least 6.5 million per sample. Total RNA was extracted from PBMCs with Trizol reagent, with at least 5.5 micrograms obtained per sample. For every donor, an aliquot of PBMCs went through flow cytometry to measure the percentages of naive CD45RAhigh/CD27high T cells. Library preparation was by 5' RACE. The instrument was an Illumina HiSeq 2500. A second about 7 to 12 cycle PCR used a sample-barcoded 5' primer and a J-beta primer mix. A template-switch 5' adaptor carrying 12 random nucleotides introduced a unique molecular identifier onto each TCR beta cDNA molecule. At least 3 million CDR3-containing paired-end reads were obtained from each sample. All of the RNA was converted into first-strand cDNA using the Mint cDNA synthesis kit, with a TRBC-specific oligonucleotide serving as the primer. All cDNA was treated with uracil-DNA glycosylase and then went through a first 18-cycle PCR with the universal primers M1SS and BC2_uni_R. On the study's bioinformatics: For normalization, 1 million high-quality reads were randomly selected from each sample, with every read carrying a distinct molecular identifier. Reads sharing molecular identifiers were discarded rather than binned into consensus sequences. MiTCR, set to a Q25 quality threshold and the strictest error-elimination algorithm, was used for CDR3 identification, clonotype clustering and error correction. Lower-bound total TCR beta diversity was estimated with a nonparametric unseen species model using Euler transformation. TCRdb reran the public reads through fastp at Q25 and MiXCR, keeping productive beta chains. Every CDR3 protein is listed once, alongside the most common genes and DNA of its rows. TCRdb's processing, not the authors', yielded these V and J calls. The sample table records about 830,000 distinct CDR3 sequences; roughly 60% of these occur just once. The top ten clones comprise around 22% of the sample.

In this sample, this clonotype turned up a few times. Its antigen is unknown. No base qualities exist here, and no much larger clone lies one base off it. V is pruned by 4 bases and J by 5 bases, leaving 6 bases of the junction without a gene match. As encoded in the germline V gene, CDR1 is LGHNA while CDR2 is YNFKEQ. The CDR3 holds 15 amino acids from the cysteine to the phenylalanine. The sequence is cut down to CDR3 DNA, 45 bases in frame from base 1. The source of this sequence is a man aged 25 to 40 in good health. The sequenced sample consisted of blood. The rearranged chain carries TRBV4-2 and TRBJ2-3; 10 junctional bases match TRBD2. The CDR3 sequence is CASSPSGRAIDTQYF. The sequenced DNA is TGTGCCAGCAGCCCAAGCGGGAGGGCCATAGATACGCAGTATTTT.